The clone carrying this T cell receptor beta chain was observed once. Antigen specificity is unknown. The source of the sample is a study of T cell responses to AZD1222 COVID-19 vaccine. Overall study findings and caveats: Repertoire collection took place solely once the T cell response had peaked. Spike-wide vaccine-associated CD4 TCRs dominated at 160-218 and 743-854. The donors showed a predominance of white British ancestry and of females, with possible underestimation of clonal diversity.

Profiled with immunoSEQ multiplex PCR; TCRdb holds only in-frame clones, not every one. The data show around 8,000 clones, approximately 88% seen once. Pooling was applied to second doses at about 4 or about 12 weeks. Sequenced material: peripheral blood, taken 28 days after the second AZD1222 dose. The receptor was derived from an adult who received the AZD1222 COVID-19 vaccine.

The CDR3 region is CASRLRDRGPHEQYF. Written as DNA, the CDR3 is TGTGCCAGCAGGCTCCGGGACAGGGGCCCCCACGAGCAGTACTTC. The chain employs TRBV6-5 and TRBJ2-7; 10 positions match TRBD1. CDR1 and CDR2 (germline): MNHEY, SVGAGI. Trimming at V came to 6 bases and at J to 5 bases, leaving 10 bases not matched to a gene. This CDR3 comprises 15 residues.